This is a list of T cell receptor beta chains from one sample in a study of shared clonotypes between healthy human individuals. TCRdb's copy holds only in-frame clones and misses some; the assay was immunoSEQ multiplex PCR. The data hold under 600,000 clones, with 95% to 98% observed a single time. Sequencing was done on a sample of naive CD4+ T cells sorted from blood. The receptors derive from a woman aged 25-40 years in good health. Each CDR3 is given with its conserved first and last residue. A D gene is named only where the DNA matches it firmly. Not every row has a clone size; where given, it reads once, few, many or a size class.

size,V,D,J,DNA,CDR3
.,TRBV19,.,TRBJ1-2,TGTGCCAGTAGTATCGGGAGACTCTATGGCTACACCTTC,CASSIGRLYGYTF
.,TRBV2,TRBD1,TRBJ2-7,TGTGCCAGCAGTGCACGTGGACAGGGGATGTCCTACGAGCAGTACTTC,CASSARGQGMSYEQYF
.,TRBV5-8,.,TRBJ2-7,TGTGCCAGCAGCGGGGAGGGTCAGGGGGTCGCCTACGAGCAGTACTTC,CASSGEGQGVAYEQYF
.,TRBV30,TRBD1,TRBJ2-7,TGTGCCTTACCGGGACAGGGACCCCTGGAGCAGTACTTC,CALPGQGPLEQYF
.,TRBV6-6,.,TRBJ1-4,TGTGCCAGCAGTAAAATGACAGGTCCAACTAATGAAAAACTGTTTTTT,CASSKMTGPTNEKLFF
.,TRBV2,.,TRBJ2-4,TGTGCCAGCAGTGCAGAGCTTGACAAAAACATTCAGTACTTC,CASSAELDKNIQYF
.,TRBV4-2,.,TRBJ1-3,TGTGCCAGCAGCCAAGACGAGGCAGACTCTGGAAACACCATATATTTT,CASSQDEADSGNTIYF
.,TRBV19,.,TRBJ2-7,TGTGCCAGTAGTTTTGCTCGTCAAGCCTACGAGCAGTACTTC,CASSFARQAYEQYF
.,TRBV5-1,.,TRBJ1-6,TGCGCCAGCAGCACAGGGACCTCACCCCTCCACTTT,CASSTGTSPLHF
.,TRBV2,TRBD1,TRBJ1-2,TGTGCCAGCAGTGTTGGACAGGCCTCCTATGGCTACACCTTC,CASSVGQASYGYTF
once,TRBV30,TRBD1,TRBJ2-7,TGTGCCTGGAGCCGGGACAGGTCCTACGAGCAGTACTTC,CAWSRDRSYEQYF
.,TRBV11-2,TRBD1,TRBJ1-6,TGTGCCAGCAGCTTAGTTCCAGGGGGAATATTCTCACCCCTCCACTTT,CASSLVPGGIFSPLHF
.,TRBV28,TRBD1,TRBJ1-5,TGTGCCAGCAGTCTGTCACAGGGGAACCAGCCCCAGCATTTT,CASSLSQGNQPQHF
.,TRBV29-1,.,TRBJ1-3,TGCAGCGCCGTTGAAGATGTAACCATATATTTT,CSAVEDVTIYF
.,TRBV2,.,TRBJ2-3,TGTGCCAGCAGTGAGTTAGGCAACACAGATACGCAGTATTTT,CASSELGNTDTQYF
.,TRBV18,.,TRBJ1-1,TGTGCCAGCTCACCGGGGGGCGGGCGGAACACTGAAGCTTTCTTT,CASSPGGGRNTEAFF
.,TRBV19,.,TRBJ2-5,TGTGCCAGTAGTCCTAGACAGGCGCGCCAAGAGACCCAGTACTTC,CASSPRQARQETQYF
once,TRBV19,TRBD2,TRBJ2-7,TGTGCCAGTAGTATAGCCCTCGGGGGAGCGGGGTACTACGAGCAGTACTTC,CASSIALGGAGYYEQYF
.,TRBV5-1,.,TRBJ1-4,TGCGCCAGCAGCTTGGGGATAGGTCGAGGTGAAAAACTGTTTTTT,CASSLGIGRGEKLFF
.,TRBV28,TRBD2,TRBJ2-1,TGTGCCAGCAGTGTTATAGCGGGATCCTCCTACAATGAGCAGTTCTTC,CASSVIAGSSYNEQFF
.,TRBV28,.,TRBJ1-5,TGTGCCAGCAGTTACCCCCGGGCAGGCGGCAATCAGCCCCAGCATTTT,CASSYPRAGGNQPQHF
.,TRBV5-1,.,TRBJ2-7,TGCGCCAGCAGCTTGGGGGCGCTCCGAGGCTACGAGCAGTACTTC,CASSLGALRGYEQYF
.,TRBV28,.,TRBJ2-1,TGTGCCACCATCTTATACAATGAGCAGTTCTTC,CATILYNEQFF
.,TRBV25-1,.,TRBJ1-2,TGTGCCAGCAGTGAACGAACGGGGCCCGTCGAAGGCTACACCTTC,CASSERTGPVEGYTF
.,TRBV5-6,TRBD2,TRBJ2-1,TGTGCCAGCAGGTGGGGACTAGCGGGGGACAATGAGCAGTTCTTC,CASRWGLAGDNEQFF
.,TRBV4-1,.,TRBJ1-2,TGCGCCAGCAGCCAAGCACAGAGCTATGGCTACACCTTC,CASSQAQSYGYTF
.,TRBV4-2,.,TRBJ2-3,TGTGCCAGCAGCCAACACCCTGGGGACTCCAGCACAGATACGCAGTATTTT,CASSQHPGDSSTDTQYF
.,TRBV19,TRBD2,TRBJ2-7,TGTGCCAGTAGTATCCGACTAGCGGAGACCTACGAGCAGTACTTC,CASSIRLAETYEQYF
once,TRBV28,TRBD1,TRBJ1-2,TGTGCCAGCAGTCTGCCGACAGGGGGAGGCTACACCTTC,CASSLPTGGGYTF
.,TRBV19,.,TRBJ2-1,TGTGCCAGTAGTATTCGGGCAGGGGTGTACGATGAGCAGTTCTTC,CASSIRAGVYDEQFF
.,TRBV9,.,TRBJ2-3,TGTGCCAGCAGCGAAGGAGCTGGAGGGACCACAGATACGCAGTATTTT,CASSEGAGGTTDTQYF
.,TRBV5-5,.,TRBJ2-7,TGTGCCAGCAGATTAACCGGGACCTACGAGCAGTACTTC,CASRLTGTYEQYF
few,TRBV6-1,.,TRBJ2-5,TGTGCCAGCGTACTCGGGGGTTCCGAAGAGACCCAGTACTTC,CASVLGGSEETQYF
.,TRBV5-1,TRBD2,TRBJ2-3,TGCGCCAGCAGCTTGGCCCCGGGAGGGCAAGCAGATACGCAGTATTTT,CASSLAPGGQADTQYF
.,TRBV19,.,TRBJ1-5,TGTGCCAGCCAAGGGGATGGTCAGCCCCAGCATTTT,CASQGDGQPQHF